This TCR beta chain was profiled in a study of T cell changes during pregnancy in multiple sclerosis. Germline loops: CDR1 MNHEY, CDR2 SMNVEV (reference sequence). CDR3 size: 15 residues. V lost 2 bases and J 7 bases, leaving 15 bases between the germline ends. Repertoires were generated with immunoSEQ multiplex PCR, while TCRdb's copy carries only in-frame clones and drops some. This sample has some 40,000 clones; less than 95% occur once, and the top ten carry about 0.39%. The chain links TRBV27 to TRBJ2-1, with a tentative D call TRBD2 (5 bases). This TCR derives from a female donor with multiple sclerosis, enrolled in a pregnancy study. Sequences were derived from CD4+ T cells from peripheral blood mononuclear cells, sampled in the second trimester of pregnancy. CDR3 nucleotide sequence: TGTGCCAGCAGTTTAGGGAGTTCCCCTTTAAATGAGCAGTTCTTC. It encodes CASSLGSSPLNEQFF.